One and the same sample provided the 23 T cell receptor beta chains below, sequenced in a study of a mutant IDH1 vaccine in newly diagnosed glioma. The table came from immunoSEQ multiplex PCR; TCRdb's copy has only in-frame clones and leaves some out. The table has some 120,000 clones, about four fifths seen once; the top ten hold 5.5%. No cognate antigen is known for these TCRs. Time point of the sample: week 11, during vaccination. The investigators gave 300 ug of mutant IDH1 20-mer peptide in each vaccine dose, together with topical imiquimod. The sequencing used PBMCs, collected from a glioma patient whose treatment included an IDH1 peptide vaccine. The source is a man between 35 and 55 years old with glioma.

The V call is TRBV6-4, the J call TRBJ2-3; D might be TRBD2 (6 bases). CDR3 length equals 13 residues. V dropped 9 bases and J dropped 8 bases, with 18 bases sitting between them. Germline V gene lookup returns CDR1 MRHNA and CDR2 SNTAGT. This chain's CDR3 is CASPGTPLGTQYF. The DNA for the CDR3 is TGTGCCAGTCCCGGGACTCCCCTAGGTACGCAGTATTTT.

The rearrangement uses TRBV6-1 and TRBJ2-7; D is possibly TRBD1 or TRBD2 (6 bases each). This CDR3 region has 16 residues. V lost 2 bases and J 9 bases, leaving 23 bases between the germline ends. Germline V lookup: CDR1 MNHNS, CDR2 SASEGT. The DNA for the CDR3 is TGTGCCAGCAGTGAACGGGGGCGGGGCGGCTCGTTGGGGCAGTACTTC. Encoded protein: CASSERGRGGSLGQYF.

This clone was seen only once. This sample also contains other DNA sequences that code for the same CDR3. The V call is TRBV7-2, the J call TRBJ1-1; D not certain. The germline V and J ends were trimmed by 0 bases and 2 bases, with 4 bases remaining between them. This CDR3 contains 13 residues. CDR1 and CDR2 from the germline V gene are SGHTA and FQGNSA. The CDR3 DNA follows: TGTGCCAGCAGCTTAGCCCCTAACACTGAAGCTTTCTTT. This codes for CASSLAPNTEAFF.

The CDR3 DNA follows: TGTGCCAGTAGTATAGGGCAATTTTCCTATGGCTACACCTTC. Amino acids: CASSIGQFSYGYTF. The V and J genes are TRBV19 and TRBJ1-2; no clear D gene. Between the trimmed V and J ends, which lost 1 base and 4 bases, there was a span of 10 bases. The V gene's germline CDR1 is LNHDA and CDR2 SQIVND (reference sequence). This CDR3 has 14 residues.

The rearrangement joins TRBV4-1 to TRBJ2-1; D remains ambiguous. This CDR3 is 12 amino acids long. V shed 0 bases and J shed 9 bases, with 6 bases lying between them. The germline gives CDR1 MGHRA, CDR2 YSYEKL. The CDR3 region has the DNA TGCGCCAGCAGCCAAGACGTGGGTGAGCAGTTCTTC. This codes for CASSQDVGEQFF.

The chain is built from TRBV5-1 and TRBJ2-3; D not certain. The CDR3 extends over 14 amino acids. The germline V and J ends were trimmed by 1 base and 2 bases, with 8 bases remaining between them. The V gene's germline CDR1 is SGHRS and CDR2 YFSETQ. CDR3 sequence reads: CASSLTEPTDTQYF. The CDR3 DNA follows: TGCGCCAGCAGCTTGACTGAGCCCACAGATACGCAGTATTTT.

The rearrangement links TRBV30 to TRBJ2-5; D may match TRBD1 or TRBD2 (5 bases each). The J call may be incorrect, as the DNA end agrees better with TRBJ2-7. Germline CDR1 reads GTSNPN; CDR2 reads SVGIG (reference sequence). This CDR3 has 15 amino acids. The CDR3 nucleotides read TGTGCCTGGACAGTCGGGACGTTTCAAACCTACGAGCAGTACTTC. It translates to CAWTVGTFQTYEQYF.

The V and J genes are TRBV5-1 and TRBJ2-5, with 9 bases lining up with TRBD1. TRBJ2-7 matches the DNA end more closely, so the J call is doubtful. This CDR3 has 16 amino acids. The V gene's germline CDR1 is SGHRS and CDR2 YFSETQ. The CDR3 nucleotides are TGCGCCAGCAGCTTGGATTCTCGGGACAGGGTCTACGAGCAGTACTTC. This sequence encodes CASSLDSRDRVYEQYF.

The chain has TRBV28 and TRBJ1-2, with D hard to call. The V and J ends lost 4 bases and 8 bases respectively, with 14 bases between them. This CDR3 is built from 13 residues. Germline V CDR1 and CDR2: MDHEN, SYDVKM. CDR3 coding DNA: TGTGCCAGCAGTTCTGGTTTCGGGCGGGGCTACACCTTC. Translation: CASSSGFGRGYTF.

The chain carries TRBV27 and TRBJ1-5; weak D call: TRBD1 (5 bases). The CDR3 length is 14 residues. Trimming pared 5 bases from V and 4 bases from J, leaving 12 bases between. From germline, CDR1 is MNHEY and CDR2 SMNVEV (reference sequence). CDR3 DNA: TGTGCCAGCAGTGAACTAACAGGAAATCAGCCCCAGCATTTT. Protein product: CASSELTGNQPQHF.

The J gene is TRBJ2-3, the V gene TRBV30; a possible D gene is TRBD1 (5 bases). The germline gives CDR1 GTSNPN, CDR2 SVGIG (reference sequence). The CDR3 loop spans 15 amino acids. Trimming shortened V by 2 bases and J by 2 bases, and 14 bases separated the two germline ends. The DNA of the CDR3 is TGTGCCTGGAGTTTAGCTAGGGGCTTCACAGATACGCAGTATTTT. Amino acid sequence: CAWSLARGFTDTQYF.

This chain uses TRBV27 with TRBJ2-7; D gene uncertain. This CDR3 has 12 amino acids. V gave up 2 bases and J gave up 3 bases, with 5 bases separating them. Germline CDR1 and CDR2: MNHEY and SMNVEV (reference sequence). This CDR3 is CASSLNYYEQYF. The CDR3 nucleotides read TGTGCCAGCAGTTTAAATTACTACGAGCAGTACTTC.

This clone was seen only once. The chain has TRBV18 and TRBJ1-1; TRBD1 matches at 9 bases. V was clipped by 2 bases and J by 4 bases; unmatched bases: 5. CDR1 and CDR2 from the germline V gene are KGHSH and LQKENI. This CDR3 contains 15 residues. The CDR3 DNA is TGTGCCAGCTCACCAATGGGACAGGGTACCACTGAAGCTTTCTTT. Encoded protein: CASSPMGQGTTEAFF.

The chain links TRBV10-2 to TRBJ2-5, with a possible D match to TRBD2 (6 bases). In germline, CDR1 is WSHSY, CDR2 SAAADI. The CDR3 contains 15 residues. V lost 2 bases to trimming and J lost 1 base, with 11 bases between them. The CDR3 protein is CASSEGGDFQETQYF. In DNA form, the CDR3 reads TGCGCCAGCAGTGAGGGAGGGGACTTCCAAGAGACCCAGTACTTC.

The chain recombines TRBV18 with TRBJ1-1; D gene unclear. The V gene's germline CDR1 is KGHSH and CDR2 LQKENI. Trimming pared 3 bases from V and 5 bases from J, leaving 16 bases between. This CDR3 region has 15 residues. Here the CDR3 reads CASSPMSAKATEAFF. The CDR3 nucleotides are TGTGCCAGCTCACCCATGAGTGCGAAGGCTACTGAAGCTTTCTTT. Supplemented by reference TRBV18 and TRBJ1-1, the full variable domain reads NAGVMQNPRHLVRRRGQEARLRCSPMKGHSHVYWYRQLPEEGLKFMVYLQKENIIDESGMPKERFSAEFPKEGPSILRIQQVVRGDSAAYFCASSPMSAKATEAFFGQGTRLTVV.

Points on this clone: Other DNA variants within this sample encode the same CDR3. The chain has TRBV7-2 and TRBJ2-7; tentatively, D is TRBD1 (6 bases). Trimming shortened V by 4 bases and J by 3 bases, and 10 bases separated the two germline ends. The CDR3 is 13 residues long. Per the germline V gene, CDR1 is SGHTA and CDR2 is FQGNSA. CDR3 region: CASSSPDSYEQYF. The CDR3, as DNA: TGTGCCAGCAGCTCCCCGGACAGCTACGAGCAGTACTTC.

The J gene is TRBJ2-3, the V gene TRBV11-2; D assignment may be TRBD1 or TRBD2 (6 bases each). Trimming stripped 1 base from V and 4 bases from J, with 15 bases between. The V gene's germline CDR1 is SGHAT and CDR2 FQNNGV. The CDR3 totals 16 residues. CDR3 sequence (DNA): TGTGCCAGCAGCTTAGGTTCGGGGGCAGGGGCAGATACGCAGTATTTT. This codes for CASSLGSGAGADTQYF. Filled out from reference TRBV11-2 and TRBJ2-3, the complete variable domain reads EAGVAQSPRYKIIEKRQSVAFWCNPISGHATLYWYQQILGQGPKLLIQFQNNGVVDDSQLPKDRFSAERLKGVDSTLKIQPAKLEDSAVYLCASSLGSGAGADTQYFGPGTRLTVL.

This clone was seen at least ten times. V is TRBV5-5 and J is TRBJ1-5, with a weak D call TRBD1 (5 bases). The V end lost 4 bases, the J end lost 6 bases, and 14 bases lay between the germline ends. Germline V CDR1 and CDR2: SGHKS, YYEKEE (reference sequence). This CDR3 has 14 amino acids. DNA of the CDR3: TGTGCCAGCAGCCCCGGGGGACTGGGTCAGCCCCAGCATTTT. It codes for CASSPGGLGQPQHF.

This clone was detected once. V usage is TRBV5-5 and J usage is TRBJ2-5; D uncertain. V lost 4 bases and J 5 bases, leaving 15 bases between the germline ends. The CDR3 consists of 14 residues. CDR1 and CDR2 (germline): SGHKS, YYEKEE (reference sequence). The CDR3 region has the DNA TGTGCCAGCAGCCCTACAATATCGCGGGAGACCCAGTACTTC. Its translation: CASSPTISRETQYF.

This clone was observed a handful of times. The chain employs TRBV19 and TRBJ2-7; D unclear. The germline V gene has CDR1 LNHDA and CDR2 SQIVND (reference sequence). The CDR3 spans 15 residues. V was clipped by 3 bases and J by 0 bases, with 12 bases between them. In DNA, the CDR3 is TGTGCCAGTAGTATTATGGCTTCGAGCTCCTACGAGCAGTACTTC. Amino acid sequence: CASSIMASSSYEQYF.

This clone is judged medium-sized. V is TRBV19 and J is TRBJ2-7; TRBD1 aligns across 9 bases. The CDR3 totals 14 residues. Unmatched junction bases numbered 4, after V lost 4 bases and J lost 3 bases. Per germline, CDR1 LNHDA and CDR2 SQIVND (reference sequence). The DNA of the CDR3 is TGTGCCAGTAGTAAGCCGGACAGGGGCTACGAGCAGTACTTC. This codes for CASSKPDRGYEQYF.

The V gene is TRBV29-1, the J gene TRBJ1-2; D uncertain. Germline CDR1 and CDR2: SQVTM and ANQGSEA. CDR3 length equals 13 residues. With 4 bases removed from V and 2 bases from J, the gap between germline ends came to 11 bases. The CDR3 sequence: CSVVGGINYGYTF. For the CDR3, the DNA is TGCAGCGTTGTAGGTGGGATAAACTATGGCTACACCTTC.

The chain uses TRBV4-2 and TRBJ2-1, with TRBD2 identical over 10 bases. CDR1 and CDR2 (germline): LGHNA, YNFKEQ. This CDR3 is built from 14 residues. Trimming cost V 4 bases and J 6 bases; bases outside gene matches: 3. CDR3 bases: TGTGCCAGCAGCCCTAGCGGGAGTCTCAATGAGCAGTTCTTC. Protein: CASSPSGSLNEQFF.